One sample yielded the 20 T cell receptor beta chains listed below, sequenced in a study of shared clonotypes between healthy human individuals (dated by TCRdb to the early 2020s). The method was the immunoSEQ multiplex PCR assay. TCRdb re-hosts the immuneACCESS table, in-frame sequences only. Its copies lack some clones; in the studies checked, an unresolved V gene accounts for under half of them, and the cause for the rest is not known. For this sample the table gives over 850,000 clones, of which 75% to 85% were detected only once. The ten largest clones represent around 0.6% of the sample. What was sequenced was memory CD4+ T cells from PBMCs. The sample's cell subset or site label, in plain terms: CD45RA-negative fraction. All receptors come from a man aged 18-30 years in good health. Some clones in this sample may be carry-over from other donors' samples.

The rearrangement links TRBV4-2 to TRBJ1-5; TRBD1 is a possible D gene (6 bases). Germline CDR1 reads LGHNA; CDR2 reads YNFKEQ. This CDR3 region has 16 residues. Trimming removed 0 bases from V and 2 bases from J, with 11 bases in between. Here the CDR3 reads CASSQDARGGNQPQHF. The CDR3 coding sequence is TGTGCCAGCAGCCAAGATGCCAGGGGTGGCAATCAGCCCCAGCATTTT.

The rearrangement joins TRBV27 to TRBJ2-7; 9 nucleotides line up with TRBD1. Germline V CDR1 and CDR2: MNHEY, SMNVEV (reference sequence). V lost 6 bases and J lost 2; bases outside the gene matches: 14. This CDR3 has 17 residues. The DNA of the CDR3 is TGTGCCAGCAGCTCTACGAGGGGGCGACAGGGGGCCTACGAGCAGTACTTC. As protein: CASSSTRGRQGAYEQYF.

The V gene is TRBV5-1, the J gene TRBJ2-5; TRBD1 is a possible D gene (6 bases). V was shortened by 0 bases and J by 5 bases, with 14 bases between the two germline ends. In germline, CDR1 is SGHRS, CDR2 YFSETQ. The CDR3 runs 15 residues. This chain's CDR3 is CASSLEWSGDETQYF. CDR3 sequence (DNA): TGCGCCAGCAGCTTGGAGTGGTCAGGGGACGAGACCCAGTACTTC.

The chain recombines TRBV19 with TRBJ1-3, with D possibly TRBD1 on 5 matching bases. CDR1 is LNHDA and CDR2 is SQIVND in the germline V gene (reference sequence). V was clipped by 3 bases and J by 4 bases, with 16 bases between them. The CDR3 consists of 16 residues. The CDR3 reads CASSILGASDGNTIYF. The CDR3 DNA reads TGTGCCAGTAGTATTTTAGGGGCAAGCGACGGAAACACCATATATTTT.

The chain uses TRBV7-3 and TRBJ2-4; D may be TRBD1 (8 bases). The V gene's germline CDR1 is SGHTA and CDR2 FQGTGA. Trimming removed 5 bases at V and 9 bases at J, with 14 bases between. The CDR3 contains 13 residues. CDR3 coding DNA: TGTGCCAGCAGCCTGGACAGGGAGGGCATTCAGTACTTC. Translation: CASSLDREGIQYF.

The V and J genes are TRBV5-4 and TRBJ2-1; TRBD1 is a possible D gene (6 bases). The CDR3 has 15 amino acids. Per the germline V gene, CDR1 is SGHNT and CDR2 is YYREEE (reference sequence). Trimming removed 3 bases at V and 5 bases at J, with 15 bases between. The CDR3 region is CASSSGPGTNNEQFF. In DNA form, the CDR3 reads TGTGCCAGCAGCTCAGGACCCGGGACAAACAATGAGCAGTTCTTC.

To note about this clone: Other nucleotide sequences from this sample produce the same CDR3. The J gene is TRBJ2-1, the V gene TRBV30, with TRBD1 matching 10 bases. The germline gives CDR1 GTSNPN, CDR2 SVGIG (reference sequence). With 2 bases clipped from V and 9 bases from J, the junction kept 4 bases outside the gene matches. The CDR3 spans 13 residues. The CDR3 region is CAWSRQGAGEQFF. The DNA of the CDR3 is TGTGCCTGGAGTAGACAGGGGGCGGGTGAGCAGTTCTTC.

Concerning this clone itself: This sequence may be a read error, since a much larger clone differs from it by one base. The gene calls are TRBV7-2 and TRBJ1-1; D is ambiguous. In germline, CDR1 is SGHTA, CDR2 FQGNSA. Deletions cut 1 base from V and 0 bases from J, with 3 bases between. The CDR3 consists of 13 residues. DNA of the CDR3: TGTGCCAGCAGCTTAGAGCTGAACACTGAAGCTTTCTTT. This gives the protein CASSLELNTEAFF.

This clone was counted ten times or more. This chain uses TRBV10-3 with TRBJ1-2; 9 nucleotides agree with TRBD1. CDR1 and CDR2 from the germline V gene are ENHRY and SYGVKD. The CDR3 extends over 12 amino acids. J lost 6 bases, V lost 7 bases, and 3 bases had no gene match. The CDR3 bases are TGTGCCATCACCCGGACAGGGGATGGCTACACCTTC. It encodes CAITRTGDGYTF.

The chain carries TRBV10-1 and TRBJ2-1; 8 bases line up with TRBD1. The ends lost 3 bases at V and 7 bases at J; junction bases unmatched: 8. CDR1 and CDR2 from the germline V gene are WNHNN and SYGVQD (reference sequence). CDR3 length: 15 residues. CDR3 in amino acids: CASSDVTGARNEQFF. DNA of the CDR3: TGCGCCAGCAGTGATGTGACAGGGGCGAGAAATGAGCAGTTCTTC.

This clone was seen just once. The V call is TRBV7-9, the J call TRBJ2-5; the D gene is possibly TRBD1 (5 bases). Deletions cut 5 bases from V and 1 base from J, with 17 bases between. This CDR3 is built from 16 residues. Germline CDR1 reads SEHNR; CDR2 reads FQNEAQ (reference sequence). CDR3 protein: CASSRWTTTLQETQYF. The CDR3 DNA reads as TGTGCCAGCAGCCGTTGGACAACTACCCTCCAAGAGACCCAGTACTTC.

V and J are TRBV5-1 and TRBJ1-4; D remains unclear. Germline lookup yields CDR1 SGHRS and CDR2 YFSETQ. V lost 8 bases and J lost 5, with 19 bases in between. The CDR3 contains 15 residues. The CDR3, as DNA: TGCGCCAGTAAACCCGTGGGCAGCCAGAATGAAAAACTGTTTTTT. Translating gives CASKPVGSQNEKLFF. Based on the CDR3 plus reference TRBV5-1 and TRBJ1-4, the full variable domain is KAGVTQTPRYLIKTRGQQVTLSCSPISGHRSVSWYQQTPGQGLQFLFEYFSETQRNKGNFPGRFSGRQFSNSRSEMNVSTLELGDSALYLCASKPVGSQNEKLFFGSGTQLSVL.

CDR3 loop: CASSLSVAGGQDEQFF. CDR3 sequence (DNA): TGTGCCAGCAGTTTATCGGTCGCGGGAGGCCAGGATGAGCAGTTCTTC. V is TRBV27 and J is TRBJ2-1; 8 bases fit TRBD2. V lost 0 bases and J lost 8; bases outside the gene matches: 9. The CDR3 totals 16 residues. Germline CDR1 and CDR2: MNHEY and SMNVEV (reference sequence).

Many counts were recorded for this clone. The CDR3, as DNA: TGTGCCAGCAGTGGGACTAGCGGATCCTCCTACAATGAGCAGTTCTTC. This sequence encodes CASSGTSGSSYNEQFF. This rearrangement joins TRBV25-1 to TRBJ2-1; TRBD2 aligns across 10 bases. The V and J ends lost 4 bases and 0 bases, in that order; junction bases with no gene match: 3. Looked up from germline, CDR1 is MGHDK and CDR2 is SYGVNS. The CDR3 is made up of 16 amino acids.

For this clone: Other DNA sequences in this sample translate to the same CDR3. The chain has TRBV5-6 and TRBJ2-3, with 7 bases matching TRBD1. The CDR3 length is 14 residues. Germline lookup yields CDR1 SGHDT and CDR2 YYEEEE. Trimming cost V 2 bases and J 3 bases; bases outside gene matches: 3. DNA of the CDR3: TGTGCCAGCAGCTTACAGGGGCGGACAGATACGCAGTATTTT. It encodes CASSLQGRTDTQYF.

Note on this clone: Other DNA sequences within the sample encode an identical CDR3. The chain couples TRBV7-2 to TRBJ2-7, with TRBD2 matching 10 bases. The CDR3 is 15 residues long. CDR1 and CDR2 from the germline V gene are SGHTA and FQGNSA. After removal of 1 base from V and 4 bases from J, the junction contained 4 bases not matched to a gene. DNA for the CDR3: TGTGCCAGCAGCTTAGGGACTAGCGGCCCATACGAGCAGTACTTC. Amino acids: CASSLGTSGPYEQYF.

Points on this clone: Other DNA sequences of this sample code for an identical CDR3. The CDR3 loop is CASSPGPNQPQHF. CDR3 sequence (DNA): TGTGCCAGCAGCCCGGGGCCTAATCAGCCCCAGCATTTT. V usage is TRBV5-6 and J usage is TRBJ1-5, with D possibly TRBD1 on 5 matching bases. V was pared by 4 bases and J by 4 bases, with 9 bases between. Per the germline V gene, CDR1 is SGHDT and CDR2 is YYEEEE. The CDR3 loop spans 13 amino acids.

The chain has TRBV7-3 and TRBJ2-2, with no clear D. Trimming stripped 5 bases from V and 7 bases from J, with 8 bases between. Germline V gene data show CDR1 as SGHTA and CDR2 as FQGTGA. The CDR3 is made up of 12 amino acids. The CDR3, as DNA: TGTGCCAGCAGCCCTGAAGGCGGGGAGCTGTTTTTT. It is translated as CASSPEGGELFF.

As for this clone: Within the sample, other DNA sequences also encode this same CDR3. The gene calls are TRBV30 and TRBJ1-1; D remains ambiguous. CDR3 size: 13 residues. Germline-derived CDR1 and CDR2 are GTSNPN and SVGIG (reference sequence). The ends were cut back, 0 bases at V and 2 bases at J, with 7 bases in the middle. In nucleotides, the CDR3 is TGTGCCTGGAGTGTCCAACCCAACACTGAAGCTTTCTTT. Translation: CAWSVQPNTEAFF.

The rearrangement uses TRBV5-1 and TRBJ2-1, with D uncertain. This CDR3 has 14 amino acids. Deletions cut 1 base from V and 8 bases from J, with 13 bases between. Per germline, CDR1 SGHRS and CDR2 YFSETQ. The CDR3 nucleotides are TGCGCCAGCAGCTTGAACTTTCCCGATTATGAGCAGTTCTTC. Translated: CASSLNFPDYEQFF.